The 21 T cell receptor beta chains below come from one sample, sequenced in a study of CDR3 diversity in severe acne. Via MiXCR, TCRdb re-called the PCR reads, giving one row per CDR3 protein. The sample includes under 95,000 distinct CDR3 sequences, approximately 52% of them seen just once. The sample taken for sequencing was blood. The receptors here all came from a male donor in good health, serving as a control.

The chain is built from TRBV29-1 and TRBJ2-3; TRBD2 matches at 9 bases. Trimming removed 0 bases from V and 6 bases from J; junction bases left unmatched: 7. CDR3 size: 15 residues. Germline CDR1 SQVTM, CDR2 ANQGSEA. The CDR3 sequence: CSVEDHAGGPDTQYF. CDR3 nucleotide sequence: TGCAGCGTTGAAGACCACGCGGGAGGGCCGGATACGCAGTATTTT.

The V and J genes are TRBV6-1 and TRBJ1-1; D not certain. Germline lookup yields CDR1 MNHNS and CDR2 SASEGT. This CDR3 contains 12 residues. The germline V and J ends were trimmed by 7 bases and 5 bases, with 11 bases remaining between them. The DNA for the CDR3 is TGTGCCAGCACCTTGGTGGGAACTGAAGCTTTCTTT. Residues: CASTLVGTEAFF.

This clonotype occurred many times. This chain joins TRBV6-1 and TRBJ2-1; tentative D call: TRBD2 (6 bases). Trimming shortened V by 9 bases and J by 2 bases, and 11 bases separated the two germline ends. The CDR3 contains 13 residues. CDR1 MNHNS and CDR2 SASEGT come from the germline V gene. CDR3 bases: TGTGCCAGTAAGGAGCGGGCCTACAATGAGCAGTTCTTC. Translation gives CASKERAYNEQFF.

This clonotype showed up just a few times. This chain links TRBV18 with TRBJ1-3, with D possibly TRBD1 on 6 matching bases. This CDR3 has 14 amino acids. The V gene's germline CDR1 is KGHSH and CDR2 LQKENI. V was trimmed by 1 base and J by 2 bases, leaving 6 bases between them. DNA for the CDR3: TGTGCCAGCTCACCACAGGGGGCTGGAAACACCATATATTTT. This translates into CASSPQGAGNTIYF.

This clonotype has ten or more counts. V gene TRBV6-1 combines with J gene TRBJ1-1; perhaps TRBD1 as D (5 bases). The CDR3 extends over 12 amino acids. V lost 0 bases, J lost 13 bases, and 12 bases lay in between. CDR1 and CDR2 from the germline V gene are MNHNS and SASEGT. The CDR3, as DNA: TGTGCCAGCAGTGAAGCGTTACAGGAGATTTTCTTT. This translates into CASSEALQEIFF.

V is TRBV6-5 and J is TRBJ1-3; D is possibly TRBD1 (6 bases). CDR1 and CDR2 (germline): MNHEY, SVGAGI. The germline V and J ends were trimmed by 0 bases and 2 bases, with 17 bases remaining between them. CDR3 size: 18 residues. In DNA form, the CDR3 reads TGTGCCAGCAGTTACTCGGGACACGGCTTTGGGGCTGGAAACACCATATATTTT. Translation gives CASSYSGHGFGAGNTIYF.

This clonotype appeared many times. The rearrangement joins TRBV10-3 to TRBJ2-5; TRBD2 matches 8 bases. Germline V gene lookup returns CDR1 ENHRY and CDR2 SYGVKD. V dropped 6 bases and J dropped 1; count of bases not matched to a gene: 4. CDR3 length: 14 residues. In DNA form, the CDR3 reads TGTGCCATCAGGCCAAGCGGGGGCCAAGAGACCCAGTACTTC. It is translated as CAIRPSGGQETQYF.

The CDR3 region is CASGSKPDSLRYTF. CDR3 coding DNA: TGTGCCAGCGGGAGTAAACCTGACAGTTTACGCTACACCTTC. The V call is TRBV6-5, the J call TRBJ1-2; D may be TRBD1 (5 bases). Germline lookup yields CDR1 MNHEY and CDR2 SVGAGI. The length of the CDR3 is 14 residues. V lost 8 bases to trimming and J lost 9 bases, with 22 bases between them.

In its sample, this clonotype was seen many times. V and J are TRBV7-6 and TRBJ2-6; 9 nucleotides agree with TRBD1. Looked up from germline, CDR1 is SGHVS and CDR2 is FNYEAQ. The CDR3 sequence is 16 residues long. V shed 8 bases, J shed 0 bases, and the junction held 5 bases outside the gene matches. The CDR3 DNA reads TGTGCCAGCCGGGACAGGGCTAGCTCTGGGGCCAACGTCCTGACTTTC. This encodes CASRDRASSGANVLTF.

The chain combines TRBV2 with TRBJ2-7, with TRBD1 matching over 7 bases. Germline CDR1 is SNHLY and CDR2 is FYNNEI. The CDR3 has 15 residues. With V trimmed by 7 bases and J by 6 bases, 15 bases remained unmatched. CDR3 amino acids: CASNRNRDSGSEQYF. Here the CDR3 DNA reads TGTGCCAGCAACAGAAACCGGGACAGTGGGAGCGAGCAGTACTTC.

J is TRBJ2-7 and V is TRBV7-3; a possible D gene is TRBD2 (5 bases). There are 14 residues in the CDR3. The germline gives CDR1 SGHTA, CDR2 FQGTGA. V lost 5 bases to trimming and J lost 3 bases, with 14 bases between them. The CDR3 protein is CASSQADGNYEQYF. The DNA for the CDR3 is TGTGCCAGCAGCCAAGCAGACGGGAACTACGAGCAGTACTTC. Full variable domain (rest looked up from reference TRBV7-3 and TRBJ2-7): GAGVSQTPSNKVTEKGKYVELRCDPISGHTALYWYRQSLGQGPEFLIYFQGTGAADDSGLPNDRFFAVRPEGSVSTLKIQRTERGDSAVYLCASSQADGNYEQYFGPGTRLTVT.

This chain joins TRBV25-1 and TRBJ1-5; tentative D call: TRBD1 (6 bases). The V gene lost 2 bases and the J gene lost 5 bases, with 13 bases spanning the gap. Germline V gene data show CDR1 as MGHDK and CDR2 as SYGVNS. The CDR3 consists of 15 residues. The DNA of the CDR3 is TGTGCCAGCAGTGAAGTCGGGGGCGCGGATCAGCCCCAGCATTTT. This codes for CASSEVGGADQPQHF.

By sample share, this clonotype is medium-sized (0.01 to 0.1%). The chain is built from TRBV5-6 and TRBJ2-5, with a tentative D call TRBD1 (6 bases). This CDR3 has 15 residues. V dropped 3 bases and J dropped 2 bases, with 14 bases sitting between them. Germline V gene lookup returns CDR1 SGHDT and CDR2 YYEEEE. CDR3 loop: CASSSMGAEQETQYF. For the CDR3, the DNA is TGTGCCAGCAGCTCCATGGGGGCGGAGCAAGAGACCCAGTACTTC.

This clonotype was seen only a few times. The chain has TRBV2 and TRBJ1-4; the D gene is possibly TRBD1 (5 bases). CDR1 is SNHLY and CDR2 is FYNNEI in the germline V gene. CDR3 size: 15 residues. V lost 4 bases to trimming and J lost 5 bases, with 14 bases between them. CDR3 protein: CASSVGGRGNEKLFF. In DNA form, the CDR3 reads TGTGCCAGCAGTGTCGGGGGACGGGGAAATGAAAAACTGTTTTTT.

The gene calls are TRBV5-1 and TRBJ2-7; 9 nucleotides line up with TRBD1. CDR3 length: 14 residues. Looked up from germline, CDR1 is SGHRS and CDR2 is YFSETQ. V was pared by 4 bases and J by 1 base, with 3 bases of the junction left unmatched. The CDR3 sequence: CASSQGTGSYEQYF. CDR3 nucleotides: TGCGCCAGCAGCCAGGGGACAGGGTCCTACGAGCAGTACTTC.

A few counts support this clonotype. CDR3 sequence (DNA): TGTGCCAGTAACACGAACACTGAAGCTTTCTTT. Translating it yields CASNTNTEAFF. The rearrangement links TRBV19 to TRBJ1-1; no clear D gene. V was shortened by 7 bases and J by 1 base, with 4 bases between the two germline ends. This CDR3 is built from 11 residues. Germline loops: CDR1 LNHDA, CDR2 SQIVND (reference sequence).

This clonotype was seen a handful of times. Here the CDR3 DNA reads TGTGCCAGCAGTGCGGGACAGGTTTATGGCTACACCTTC. It yields the protein CASSAGQVYGYTF. V and J are TRBV11-2 and TRBJ1-2; the match to TRBD1 covers 8 bases. V shed 6 bases, J shed 5 bases, and the junction held 5 bases outside the gene matches. Germline assignment: CDR1 SGHAT and CDR2 FQNNGV. The CDR3 is made up of 13 amino acids.

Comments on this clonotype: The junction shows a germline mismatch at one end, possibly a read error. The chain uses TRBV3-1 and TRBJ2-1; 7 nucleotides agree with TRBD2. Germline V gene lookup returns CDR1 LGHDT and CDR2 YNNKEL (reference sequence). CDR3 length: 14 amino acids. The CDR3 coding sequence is TGTGACAGCAGCCCAGCGGGCGGGGGTCTTAACCAGTTCTTC. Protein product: CDSSPAGGGLNQFF.

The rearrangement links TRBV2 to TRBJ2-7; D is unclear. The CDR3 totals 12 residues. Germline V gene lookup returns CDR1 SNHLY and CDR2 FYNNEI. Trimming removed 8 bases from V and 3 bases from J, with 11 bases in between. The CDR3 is CASFRWYYEQYF. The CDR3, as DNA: TGTGCCAGCTTTAGATGGTACTACGAGCAGTACTTC.

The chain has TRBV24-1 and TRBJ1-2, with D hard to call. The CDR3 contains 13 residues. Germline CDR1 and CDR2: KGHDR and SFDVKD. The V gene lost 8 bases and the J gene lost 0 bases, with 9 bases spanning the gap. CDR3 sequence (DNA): TGTGCCACCATCCACAGATCTAACTATGGCTACACCTTC. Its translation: CATIHRSNYGYTF.

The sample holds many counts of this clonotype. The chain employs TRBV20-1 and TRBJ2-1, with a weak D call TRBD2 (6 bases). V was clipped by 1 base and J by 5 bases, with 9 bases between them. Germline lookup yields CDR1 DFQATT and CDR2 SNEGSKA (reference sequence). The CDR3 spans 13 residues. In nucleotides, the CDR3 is TGCAGTGCTAGAGTAGCGGATCACAATGAGCAGTTCTTC. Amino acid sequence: CSARVADHNEQFF.